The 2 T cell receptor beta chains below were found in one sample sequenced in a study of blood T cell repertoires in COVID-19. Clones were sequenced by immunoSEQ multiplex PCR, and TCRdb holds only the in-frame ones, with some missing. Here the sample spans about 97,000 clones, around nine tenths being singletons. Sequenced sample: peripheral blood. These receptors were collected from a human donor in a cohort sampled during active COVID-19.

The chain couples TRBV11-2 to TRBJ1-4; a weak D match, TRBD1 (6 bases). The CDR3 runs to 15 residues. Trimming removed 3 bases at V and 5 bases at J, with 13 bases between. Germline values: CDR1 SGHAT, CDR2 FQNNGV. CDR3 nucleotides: TGTGCCAGCAGCTTTTCAGGGGCCTCAAATGAAAAACTGTTTTTT. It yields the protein CASSFSGASNEKLFF.

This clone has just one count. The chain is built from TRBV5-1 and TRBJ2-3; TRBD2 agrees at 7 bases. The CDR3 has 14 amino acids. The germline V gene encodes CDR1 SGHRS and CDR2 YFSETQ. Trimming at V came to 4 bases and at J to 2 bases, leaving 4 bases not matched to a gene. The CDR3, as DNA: TGCGCCAGCAGCGCGGGACTACTCACAGATACGCAGTATTTT. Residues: CASSAGLLTDTQYF.